This T cell receptor (beta chain) was recorded in a study of cytomegalovirus exposure and HLA in healthy donors. 13 Jbeta primers and 60 Vbeta primers were used for the PCR. Measured with immunoSEQ multiplex PCR; TCRdb has only the in-frame clones, and not every one. The profile shows 300,000 or so clones, approximately 84% of them singletons. With respect to this clone: Antigen: not known.

Germline trimming cut 3 bases from V and 7 bases from J; bases unmatched to any gene: 9. The germline gives CDR1 SEHNR, CDR2 FQNEAQ (reference sequence). The CDR3 totals 17 residues. General study results and limits: A later analysis showed that HLA-associated TCR beta chains had undergone more clonal expansion than equally common others. Follow-up analysis seemed to connect common viral pathogens with several of the most significant clusters identified. Listed as cytomegalovirus-associated were 150 to 200 TCR beta chains. The likely origin of a cluster of highly shared sequence variants was a sequencing artifact.

The origin of this receptor is a woman in her thirties or forties in good health and CMV-seropositive. This chain links TRBV7-9 with TRBJ2-1; 13 bases match TRBD2. Sample: PBMCs. CDR3 in DNA: TGTGCCAGCAGCTTCCCCTCACGGACTAGCGGGAGTAATGAGCAGTTCTTC. It yields the protein CASSFPSRTSGSNEQFF.